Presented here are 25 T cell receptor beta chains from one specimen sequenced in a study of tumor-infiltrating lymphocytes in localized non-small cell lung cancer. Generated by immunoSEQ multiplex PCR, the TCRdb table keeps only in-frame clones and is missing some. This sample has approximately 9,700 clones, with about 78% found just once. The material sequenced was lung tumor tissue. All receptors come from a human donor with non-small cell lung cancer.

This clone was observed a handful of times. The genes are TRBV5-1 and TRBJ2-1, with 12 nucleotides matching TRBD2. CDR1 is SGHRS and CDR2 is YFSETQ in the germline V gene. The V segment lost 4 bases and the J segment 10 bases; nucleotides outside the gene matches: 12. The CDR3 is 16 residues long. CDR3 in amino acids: CASSNPTSGSQGEQFF. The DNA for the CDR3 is TGCGCCAGCAGCAACCCGACTAGCGGGAGTCAAGGGGAGCAGTTCTTC.

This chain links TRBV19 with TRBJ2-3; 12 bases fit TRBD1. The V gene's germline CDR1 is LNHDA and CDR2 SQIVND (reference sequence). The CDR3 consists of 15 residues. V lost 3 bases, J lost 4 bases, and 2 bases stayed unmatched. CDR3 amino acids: CASSMGTGGADTQYF. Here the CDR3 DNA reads TGTGCCAGTAGTATGGGGACAGGGGGCGCAGATACGCAGTATTTT.

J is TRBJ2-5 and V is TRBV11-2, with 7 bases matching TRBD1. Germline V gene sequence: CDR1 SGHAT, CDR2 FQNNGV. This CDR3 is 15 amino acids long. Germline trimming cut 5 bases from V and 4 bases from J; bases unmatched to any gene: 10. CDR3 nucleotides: TGTGCCAGCAGCCTCCAGACAGGGTCGGGAGAGACCCAGTACTTC. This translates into CASSLQTGSGETQYF.

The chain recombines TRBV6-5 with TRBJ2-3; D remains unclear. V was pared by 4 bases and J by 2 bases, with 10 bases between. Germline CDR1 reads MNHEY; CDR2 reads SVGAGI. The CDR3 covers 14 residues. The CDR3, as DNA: TGTGCCAGCAGTTCCCTGACCTTCACAGATACGCAGTATTTT. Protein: CASSSLTFTDTQYF.

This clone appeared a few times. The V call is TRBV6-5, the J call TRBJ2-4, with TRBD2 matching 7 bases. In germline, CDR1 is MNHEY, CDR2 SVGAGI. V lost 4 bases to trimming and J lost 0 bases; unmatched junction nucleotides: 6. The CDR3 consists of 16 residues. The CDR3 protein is CASSFLAGLAKNIQYF. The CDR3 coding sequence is TGTGCCAGCAGTTTTTTAGCGGGTCTAGCCAAAAACATTCAGTACTTC.

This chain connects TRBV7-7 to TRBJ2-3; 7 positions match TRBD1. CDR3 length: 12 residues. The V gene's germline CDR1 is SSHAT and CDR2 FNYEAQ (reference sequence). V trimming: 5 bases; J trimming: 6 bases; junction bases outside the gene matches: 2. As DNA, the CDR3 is TGTGCCAGCAGCCAGGACAGGGATACGCAGTATTTT. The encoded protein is CASSQDRDTQYF.

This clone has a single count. CDR3 nucleotides: TGTGCCAGCAGCTTAAAAACAGGGAGTGGAGATACGCAGTATTTT. Encoded protein: CASSLKTGSGDTQYF. The V call is TRBV11-3, the J call TRBJ2-3, with D possibly matching TRBD1 (6 bases). The CDR3 totals 15 residues. CDR1 and CDR2 (germline): SGHNT, YENEEA. V gave up 2 bases and J gave up 5 bases, with 14 bases separating them.

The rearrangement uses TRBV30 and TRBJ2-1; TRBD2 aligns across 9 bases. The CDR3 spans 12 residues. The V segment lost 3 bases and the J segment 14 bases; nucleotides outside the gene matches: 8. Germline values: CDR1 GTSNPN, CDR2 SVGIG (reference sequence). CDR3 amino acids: CAWRAPGTSKFF. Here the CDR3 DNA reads TGTGCCTGGAGGGCCCCCGGGACTAGCAAGTTCTTC. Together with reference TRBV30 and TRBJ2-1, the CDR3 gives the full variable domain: SQTIHQWPATLVQPVGSPLSLECTVEGTSNPNLYWYRQAAGRGLQLLFYSVGIGQISSEVPQNLSASRPQDRQFILSSKKLLLSDSGFYLCAWRAPGTSKFFGPGTRLTVL.

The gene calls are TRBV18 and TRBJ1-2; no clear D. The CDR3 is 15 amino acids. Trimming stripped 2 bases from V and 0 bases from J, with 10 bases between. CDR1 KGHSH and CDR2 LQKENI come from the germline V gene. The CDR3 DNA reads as TGTGCCAGCTCACCAGAAGGCAAAACTAACTATGGCTACACCTTC. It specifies CASSPEGKTNYGYTF.

The CDR3: CASSLAGRGYGLDEQFF. As DNA, the CDR3 is TGTGCCAGCAGCTTGGCCGGCAGGGGTTATGGGTTGGATGAGCAGTTCTTC. V and J are TRBV5-7 and TRBJ2-1; D is perhaps TRBD1 (6 bases). TRBV5-7 is an ORF; its function is uncertain. This CDR3 contains 17 residues. V was pared by 0 bases and J by 8 bases, with 21 bases between.

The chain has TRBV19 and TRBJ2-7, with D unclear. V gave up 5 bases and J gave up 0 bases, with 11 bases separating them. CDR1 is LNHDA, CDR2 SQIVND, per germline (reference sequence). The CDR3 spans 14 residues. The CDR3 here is CASSARTDSYEQYF. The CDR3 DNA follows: TGTGCCAGTAGTGCCCGGACGGACTCCTACGAGCAGTACTTC.

Written as DNA, the CDR3 is TGTGCCTGGAGCCCCCTCTCCACACGGGGTGAAAAACTGTTTTTT. Amino acids: CAWSPLSTRGEKLFF. The V gene is TRBV30, the J gene TRBJ1-4; D uncertain. Germline V lookup: CDR1 GTSNPN, CDR2 SVGIG (reference sequence). The CDR3 consists of 15 residues. Trimming removed 3 bases from V and 7 bases from J, with 18 bases in between.

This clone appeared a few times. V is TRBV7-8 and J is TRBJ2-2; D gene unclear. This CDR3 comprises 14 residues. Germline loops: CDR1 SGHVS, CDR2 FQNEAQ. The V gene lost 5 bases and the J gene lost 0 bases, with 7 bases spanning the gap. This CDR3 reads CASSGMANTGELFF. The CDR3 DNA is TGTGCCAGCAGCGGAATGGCGAACACCGGGGAGCTGTTTTTT.

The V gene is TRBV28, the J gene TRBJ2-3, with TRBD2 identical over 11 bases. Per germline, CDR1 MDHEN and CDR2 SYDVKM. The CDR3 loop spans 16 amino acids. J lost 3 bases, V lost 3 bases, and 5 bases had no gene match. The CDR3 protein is CASSFLTSGRTDTQYF. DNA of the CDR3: TGTGCCAGCAGTTTCCTTACTAGCGGGAGAACAGATACGCAGTATTTT. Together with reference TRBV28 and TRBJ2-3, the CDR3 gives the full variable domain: DVKVTQSSRYLVKRTGEKVFLECVQDMDHENMFWYRQDPGLGLRLIYFSYDVKMKEKGDIPEGYSVSREKKERFSLILESASTNQTSMYLCASSFLTSGRTDTQYFGPGTRLTVL.

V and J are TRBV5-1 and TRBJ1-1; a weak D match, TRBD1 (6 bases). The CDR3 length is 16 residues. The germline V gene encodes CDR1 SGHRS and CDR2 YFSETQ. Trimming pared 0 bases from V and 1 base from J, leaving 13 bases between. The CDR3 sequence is CASSLGSTGKNTEAFF. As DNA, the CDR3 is TGCGCCAGCAGCTTGGGTTCCACAGGGAAGAACACTGAAGCTTTCTTT. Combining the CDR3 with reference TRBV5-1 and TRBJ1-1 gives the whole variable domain KAGVTQTPRYLIKTRGQQVTLSCSPISGHRSVSWYQQTPGQGLQFLFEYFSETQRNKGNFPGRFSGRQFSNSRSEMNVSTLELGDSALYLCASSLGSTGKNTEAFFGQGTRLTVV.

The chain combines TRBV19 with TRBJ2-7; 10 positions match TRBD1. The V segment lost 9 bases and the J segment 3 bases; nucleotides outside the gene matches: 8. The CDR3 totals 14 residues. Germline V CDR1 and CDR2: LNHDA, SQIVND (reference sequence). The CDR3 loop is CASQRTGGIYEQYF. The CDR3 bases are TGTGCCAGCCAGAGGACAGGGGGAATCTACGAGCAGTACTTC.

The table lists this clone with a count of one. Here the CDR3 DNA reads TGCGCCAGCAGCTTGCAGGGGACACAAGATACGCAGTATTTT. Its translation: CASSLQGTQDTQYF. The chain combines TRBV5-1 with TRBJ2-3; the D gene is possibly TRBD1 (6 bases). Germline V gene data show CDR1 as SGHRS and CDR2 as YFSETQ. Trimming took 1 base from V and 5 from J, leaving 11 bases between them. The CDR3 extends over 14 amino acids.

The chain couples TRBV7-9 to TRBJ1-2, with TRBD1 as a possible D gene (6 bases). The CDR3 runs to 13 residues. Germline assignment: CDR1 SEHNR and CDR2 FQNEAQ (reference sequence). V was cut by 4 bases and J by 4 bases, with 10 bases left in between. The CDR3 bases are TGTGCCAGCAGCTCGGACAGAATCTATGGCTACACCTTC. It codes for CASSSDRIYGYTF.

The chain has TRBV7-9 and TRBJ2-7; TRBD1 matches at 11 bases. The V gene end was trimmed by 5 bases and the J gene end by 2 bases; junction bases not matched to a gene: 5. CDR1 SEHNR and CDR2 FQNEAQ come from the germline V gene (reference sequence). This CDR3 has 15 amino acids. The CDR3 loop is CASSHRGQGAYEQYF. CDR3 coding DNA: TGTGCCAGCAGCCATAGGGGACAGGGGGCCTACGAGCAGTACTTC.

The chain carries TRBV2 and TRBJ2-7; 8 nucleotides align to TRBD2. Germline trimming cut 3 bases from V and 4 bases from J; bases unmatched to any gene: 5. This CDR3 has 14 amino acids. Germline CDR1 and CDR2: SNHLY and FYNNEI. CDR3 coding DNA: TGTGCCAGCAGTGATGTAGGACTAGCTTACGAGCAGTACTTC. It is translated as CASSDVGLAYEQYF.

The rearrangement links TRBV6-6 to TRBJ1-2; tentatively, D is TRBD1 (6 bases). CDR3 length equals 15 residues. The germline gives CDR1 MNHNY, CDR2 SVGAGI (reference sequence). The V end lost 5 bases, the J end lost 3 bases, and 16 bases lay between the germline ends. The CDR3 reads CASSLLAGADYGYTF. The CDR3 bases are TGTGCCAGCAGTCTGCTCGCAGGGGCGGACTATGGCTACACCTTC.

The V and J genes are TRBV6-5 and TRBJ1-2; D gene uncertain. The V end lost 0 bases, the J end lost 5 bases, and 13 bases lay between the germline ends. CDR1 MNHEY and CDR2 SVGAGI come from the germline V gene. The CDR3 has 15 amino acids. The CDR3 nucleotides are TGTGCCAGCAGTTACTCTGCGGCAAAGGCGTATGGCTACACCTTC. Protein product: CASSYSAAKAYGYTF.

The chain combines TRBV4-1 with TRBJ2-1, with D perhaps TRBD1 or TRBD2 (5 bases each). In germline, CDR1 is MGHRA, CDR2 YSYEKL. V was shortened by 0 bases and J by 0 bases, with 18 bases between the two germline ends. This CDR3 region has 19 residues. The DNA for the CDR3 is TGCGCCAGCAGCCAAGATGTCGCCCGGGGCCAGAGCTCCTACAATGAGCAGTTCTTC. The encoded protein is CASSQDVARGQSSYNEQFF.

DNA for the CDR3: TGTGCCAGCAGCTCCTTTCTTTTCGGAGATACGCAGTATTTT. This gives the protein CASSSFLFGDTQYF. The chain employs TRBV7-9 and TRBJ2-3; D is ambiguous. In germline, CDR1 is SEHNR, CDR2 FQNEAQ (reference sequence). The length of the CDR3 is 14 residues. Trimming left V 4 bases short and J 5 bases short, with 13 bases between.

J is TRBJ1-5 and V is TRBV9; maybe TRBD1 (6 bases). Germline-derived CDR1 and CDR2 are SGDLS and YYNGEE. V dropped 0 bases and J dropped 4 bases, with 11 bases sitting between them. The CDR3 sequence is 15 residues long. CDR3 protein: CASSVDGGPNQPQHF. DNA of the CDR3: TGTGCCAGCAGCGTAGATGGGGGCCCTAATCAGCCCCAGCATTTT. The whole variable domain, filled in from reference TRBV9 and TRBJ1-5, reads DSGVTQTPKHLITATGQRVTLRCSPRSGDLSVYWYQQSLDQGLQFLIQYYNGEERAKGNILERFSAQQFPDLHSELNLSSLELGDSALYFCASSVDGGPNQPQHFGDGTRLSIL.